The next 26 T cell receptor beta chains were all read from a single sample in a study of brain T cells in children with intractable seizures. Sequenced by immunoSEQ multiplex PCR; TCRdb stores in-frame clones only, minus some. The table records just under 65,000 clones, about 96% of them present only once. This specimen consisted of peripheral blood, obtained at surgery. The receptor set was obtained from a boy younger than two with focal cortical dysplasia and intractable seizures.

The DNA of the CDR3 is TGTGCCAGCAGCTTTTCTAGCGGGGGGGAAAATACGCAGTATTTT. Translated, it gives CASSFSSGGENTQYF. V and J are TRBV7-2 and TRBJ2-3, with 12 bases that match TRBD2. With V trimmed by 3 bases and J by 7 bases, 5 bases remained unmatched. The CDR3 runs to 15 residues. Germline loops: CDR1 SGHTA, CDR2 FQGNSA.

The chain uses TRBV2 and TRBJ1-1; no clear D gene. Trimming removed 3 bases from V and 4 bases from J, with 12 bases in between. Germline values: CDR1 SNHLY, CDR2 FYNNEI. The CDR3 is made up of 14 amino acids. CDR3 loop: CASSDEAGTTEAFF. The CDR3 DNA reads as TGTGCCAGCAGTGATGAGGCAGGAACCACTGAAGCTTTCTTT.

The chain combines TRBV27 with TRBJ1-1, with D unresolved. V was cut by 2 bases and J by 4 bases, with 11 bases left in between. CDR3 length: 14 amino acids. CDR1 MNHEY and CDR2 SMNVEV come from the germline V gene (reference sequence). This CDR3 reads CASSLESGSTEAFF. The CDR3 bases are TGTGCCAGCAGTTTAGAATCAGGATCCACTGAAGCTTTCTTT.

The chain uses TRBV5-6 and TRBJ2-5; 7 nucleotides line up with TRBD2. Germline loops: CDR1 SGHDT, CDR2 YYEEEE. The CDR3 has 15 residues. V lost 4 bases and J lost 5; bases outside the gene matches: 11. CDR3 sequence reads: CASSTRGGRVETQYF. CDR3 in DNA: TGTGCCAGCAGCACACGCGGGGGTAGGGTGGAGACCCAGTACTTC.

In nucleotides, the CDR3 is TGCACCAGCAGCCAAGCCCCGGGAGCTAGCGGAAGCCTGGGGCAAGAGACCCAGTACTTC. As protein: CTSSQAPGASGSLGQETQYF. This chain connects TRBV1 to TRBJ2-5; TRBD2 is the table's D call, not checked against the DNA. TRBV1 has pseudogene status. The CDR3 is 20 amino acids.

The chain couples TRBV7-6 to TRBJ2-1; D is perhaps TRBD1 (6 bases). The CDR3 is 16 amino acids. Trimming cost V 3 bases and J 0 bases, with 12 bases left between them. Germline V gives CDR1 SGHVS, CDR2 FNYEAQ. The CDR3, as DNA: TGTGCCAGCAGCTTGGGGGCCCGAAGCTCCTACAATGAGCAGTTCTTC. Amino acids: CASSLGARSSYNEQFF.

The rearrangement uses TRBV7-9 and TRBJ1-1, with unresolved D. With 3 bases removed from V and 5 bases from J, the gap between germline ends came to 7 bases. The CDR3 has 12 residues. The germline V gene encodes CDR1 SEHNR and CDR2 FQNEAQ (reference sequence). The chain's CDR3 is CASSLPGTEAFF. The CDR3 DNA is TGTGCCAGCAGCTTGCCGGGGACTGAAGCTTTCTTT.

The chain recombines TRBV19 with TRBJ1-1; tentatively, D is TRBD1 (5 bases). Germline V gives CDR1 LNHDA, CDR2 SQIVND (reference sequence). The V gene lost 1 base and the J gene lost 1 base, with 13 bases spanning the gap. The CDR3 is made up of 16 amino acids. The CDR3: CASSIVLGPSNTEAFF. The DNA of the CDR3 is TGTGCCAGTAGTATAGTTTTGGGGCCATCGAACACTGAAGCTTTCTTT. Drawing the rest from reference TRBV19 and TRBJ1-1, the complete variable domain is DGGITQSPKYLFRKEGQNVTLSCEQNLNHDAMYWYRQDPGQGLRLIYYSQIVNDFQKGDIAEGYSVSREKKESFPLTVTSAQKNPTAFYLCASSIVLGPSNTEAFFGQGTRLTVV.

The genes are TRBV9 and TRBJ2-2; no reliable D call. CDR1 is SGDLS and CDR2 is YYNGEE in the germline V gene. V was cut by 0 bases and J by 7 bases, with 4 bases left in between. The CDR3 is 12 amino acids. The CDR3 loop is CASSVGVGELFF. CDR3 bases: TGTGCCAGCAGCGTAGGGGTCGGGGAGCTGTTTTTT.

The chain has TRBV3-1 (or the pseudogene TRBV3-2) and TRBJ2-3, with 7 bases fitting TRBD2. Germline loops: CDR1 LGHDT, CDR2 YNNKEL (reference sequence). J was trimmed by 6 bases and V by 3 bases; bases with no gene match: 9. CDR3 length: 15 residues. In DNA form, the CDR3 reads TGTGCCAGCAGCCATAGCGGGCAGCTTCTCGATACGCAGTATTTT. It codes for CASSHSGQLLDTQYF.

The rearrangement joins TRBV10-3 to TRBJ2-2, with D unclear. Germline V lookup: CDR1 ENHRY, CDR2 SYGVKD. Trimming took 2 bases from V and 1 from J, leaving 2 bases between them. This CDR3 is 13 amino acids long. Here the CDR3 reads CAISEKNTGELFF. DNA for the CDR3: TGTGCCATCAGTGAGAAGAACACCGGGGAGCTGTTTTTT.

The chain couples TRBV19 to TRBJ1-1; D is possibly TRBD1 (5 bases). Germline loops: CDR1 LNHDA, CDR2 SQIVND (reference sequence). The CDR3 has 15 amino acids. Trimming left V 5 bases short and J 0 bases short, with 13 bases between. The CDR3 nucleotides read TGTGCCAGTAGTCCTGCCGGGACGGTGAACACTGAAGCTTTCTTT. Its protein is CASSPAGTVNTEAFF.

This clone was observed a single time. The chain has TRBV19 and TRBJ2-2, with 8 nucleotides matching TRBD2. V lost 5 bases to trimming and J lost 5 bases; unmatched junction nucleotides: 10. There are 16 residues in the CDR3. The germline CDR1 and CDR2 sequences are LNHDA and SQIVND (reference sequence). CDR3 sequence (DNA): TGTGCCAGTAGTCCCCTACGGGGGGGCGGGACCGGGGAGCTGTTTTTT. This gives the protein CASSPLRGGGTGELFF.

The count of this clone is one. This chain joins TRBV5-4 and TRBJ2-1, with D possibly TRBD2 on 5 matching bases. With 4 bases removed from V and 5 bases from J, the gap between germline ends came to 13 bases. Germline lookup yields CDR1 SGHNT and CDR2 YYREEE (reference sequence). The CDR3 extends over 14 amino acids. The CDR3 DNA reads TGTGCCAGCAGCCCGTGGACTCCCGACAATGAGCAGTTCTTC. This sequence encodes CASSPWTPDNEQFF. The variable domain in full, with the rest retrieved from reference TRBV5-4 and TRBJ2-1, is ETGVTQSPTHLIKTRGQQVTLRCSSQSGHNTVSWYQQALGQGPQFIFQYYREEENGRGNFPPRFSGLQFPNYSSELNVNALELDDSALYLCASSPWTPDNEQFFGPGTRLTVL.

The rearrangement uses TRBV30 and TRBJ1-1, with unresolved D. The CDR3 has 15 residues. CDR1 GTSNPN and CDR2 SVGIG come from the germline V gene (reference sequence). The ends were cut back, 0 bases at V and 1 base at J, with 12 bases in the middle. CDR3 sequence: CAWSVTGPGNTEAFF. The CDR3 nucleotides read TGTGCCTGGAGTGTGACTGGACCAGGGAACACTGAAGCTTTCTTT.

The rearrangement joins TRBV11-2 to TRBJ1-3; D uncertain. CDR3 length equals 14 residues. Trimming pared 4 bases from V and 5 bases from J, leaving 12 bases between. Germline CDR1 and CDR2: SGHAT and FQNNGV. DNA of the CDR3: TGTGCCAGCAGCTCCGCGGGGTGGAGAAACACCATATATTTT. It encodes CASSSAGWRNTIYF.

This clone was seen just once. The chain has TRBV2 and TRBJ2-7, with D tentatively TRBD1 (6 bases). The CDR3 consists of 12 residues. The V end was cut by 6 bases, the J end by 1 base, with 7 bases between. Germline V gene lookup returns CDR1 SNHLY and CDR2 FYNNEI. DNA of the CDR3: TGTGCCAGCAGGACAGGTTCCTACGAGCAGTACTTC. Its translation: CASRTGSYEQYF.

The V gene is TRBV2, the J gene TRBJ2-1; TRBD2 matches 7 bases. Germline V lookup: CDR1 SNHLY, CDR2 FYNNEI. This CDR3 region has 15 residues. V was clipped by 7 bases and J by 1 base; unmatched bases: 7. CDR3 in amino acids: CASIPLGLSYNEQFF. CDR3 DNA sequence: TGTGCCAGCATACCGTTGGGACTATCCTACAATGAGCAGTTCTTC. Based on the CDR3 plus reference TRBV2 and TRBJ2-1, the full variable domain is EPEVTQTPSHQVTQMGQEVILRCVPISNHLYFYWYRQILGQKVEFLVSFYNNEISEKSEIFDDQFSVERPDGSNFTLKIRSTKLEDSAMYFCASIPLGLSYNEQFFGPGTRLTVL.

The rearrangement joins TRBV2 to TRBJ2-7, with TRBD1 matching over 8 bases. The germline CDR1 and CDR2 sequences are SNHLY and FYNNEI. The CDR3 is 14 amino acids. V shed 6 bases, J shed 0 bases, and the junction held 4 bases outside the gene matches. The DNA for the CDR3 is TGTGCCAGCAGGGTAACAGGGGGCTCCTACGAGCAGTACTTC. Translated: CASRVTGGSYEQYF.

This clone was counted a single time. Written as DNA, the CDR3 is TGTGCCAGCAGCGTAGGCCAGGGGGCTAACGGGGAGCTGTTTTTT. Its protein product is CASSVGQGANGELFF. The rearrangement joins TRBV9 to TRBJ2-2; 8 bases are a match to TRBD1. J lost 7 bases, V lost 0 bases, and 5 bases had no gene match. The CDR3 covers 15 residues. Germline CDR1 and CDR2: SGDLS and YYNGEE.

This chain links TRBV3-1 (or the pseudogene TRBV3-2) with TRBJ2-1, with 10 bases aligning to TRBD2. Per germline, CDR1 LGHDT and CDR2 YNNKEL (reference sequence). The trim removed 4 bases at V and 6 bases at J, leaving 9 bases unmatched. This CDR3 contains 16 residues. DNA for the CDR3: TGTGCCAGCAGCCTCCCCTTTAGCGGGGGGACCAATGAGCAGTTCTTC. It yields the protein CASSLPFSGGTNEQFF.

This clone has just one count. Here the CDR3 DNA reads TGTGCCAGCAGCTTAGTGGCTACCGGGGAGCTGTTTTTT. Translation gives CASSLVATGELFF. V gene TRBV7-2 combines with J gene TRBJ2-2; no reliable D call. Per the germline V gene, CDR1 is SGHTA and CDR2 is FQGNSA. The CDR3 covers 13 residues. The ends were cut back, 1 base at V and 5 bases at J, with 5 bases in the middle. Full variable domain (outside the CDR3, taken from reference TRBV7-2 and TRBJ2-2): GAGVSQSPSNKVTEKGKDVELRCDPISGHTALYWYRQSLGQGLEFLIYFQGNSAPDKSGLPSDRFSAERTGGSVSTLTIQRTQQEDSAVYLCASSLVATGELFFGEGSRLTVL.

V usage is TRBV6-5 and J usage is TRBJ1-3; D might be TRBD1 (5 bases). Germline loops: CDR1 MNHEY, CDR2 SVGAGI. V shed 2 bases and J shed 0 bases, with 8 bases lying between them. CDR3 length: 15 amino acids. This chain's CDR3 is CASSYGDASGNTIYF. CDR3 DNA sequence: TGTGCCAGCAGTTACGGGGACGCCTCTGGAAACACCATATATTTT.

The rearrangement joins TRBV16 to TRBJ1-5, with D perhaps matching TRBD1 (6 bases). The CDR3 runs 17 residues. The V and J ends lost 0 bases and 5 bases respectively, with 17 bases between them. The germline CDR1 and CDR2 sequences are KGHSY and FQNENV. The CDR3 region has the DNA TGTGCCAGCAGCCAATCGAGGAGGGGGGGCTTAGATCAGCCCCAGCATTTT. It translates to CASSQSRRGGLDQPQHF.

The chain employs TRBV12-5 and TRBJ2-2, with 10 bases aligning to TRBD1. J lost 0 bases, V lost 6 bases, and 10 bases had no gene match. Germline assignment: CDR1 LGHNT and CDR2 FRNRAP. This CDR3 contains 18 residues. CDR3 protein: CASGGDRGSPSNTGELFF. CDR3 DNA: TGTGCTAGTGGGGGGGACAGGGGTTCTCCGTCGAACACCGGGGAGCTGTTTTTT.

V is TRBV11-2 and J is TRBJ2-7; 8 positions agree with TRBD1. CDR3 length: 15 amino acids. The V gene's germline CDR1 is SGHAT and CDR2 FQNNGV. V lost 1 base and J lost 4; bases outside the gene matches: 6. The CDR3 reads CASSLAGTGGYEQYF. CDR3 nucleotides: TGTGCCAGCAGCTTAGCCGGCACAGGGGGATACGAGCAGTACTTC.